A single sample is the source of the 2 T cell receptor beta chains below, sequenced in a study of breast tumors, draining lymph nodes, adjacent tissues. MiXCR, applied by TCRdb to the multiplex PCR reads, yields one record per CDR3 protein. The sample yields about 130,000 distinct CDR3 sequences, less than 20% seen once. Samples came from axillary lymph nodes draining the breast cancer. Sequences were obtained from axillary lymph node tissue. These receptors originate from a female donor with breast cancer. Some clones in this sample may be carry-over from other donors' samples.

This clonotype was found many times. The chain couples TRBV4-2 to TRBJ1-6; D not certain. There are 14 residues in the CDR3. Germline V gene data show CDR1 as LGHNA and CDR2 as YNFKEQ. V was shortened by 0 bases and J by 9 bases, with 9 bases between the two germline ends. Here the CDR3 DNA reads TGTGCCAGCAGCCAAGAAGTTGCGTCTTCACCCCTCCACTTT. Its translation is CASSQEVASSPLHF.

This clonotype occurred many times. This chain uses TRBV24-1 with TRBJ2-3; possible D gene TRBD1, 6 bases. Trimming took off 1 base at V and 0 bases at J, with 13 bases between the two ends. From germline, CDR1 is KGHDR and CDR2 SFDVKD. The CDR3 runs to 17 residues. The CDR3 coding sequence is TGTGCCACCAGTGATTTAAGGGGCAGGGGAAGCACAGATACGCAGTATTTT. This gives the protein CATSDLRGRGSTDTQYF.